This note documents a single TCR beta chain sequence. This table comes from immunoSEQ multiplex PCR, and its TCRdb copy is limited to in-frame clones, with some not included. The sample contains about 220,000 clones, 88% of which appear only once. These data originate in a study of cytomegalovirus exposure and HLA in healthy donors. This CDR3 has 14 amino acids. Per germline, CDR1 SGHRS and CDR2 YFSETQ. V lost 5 bases to trimming and J lost 4 bases, with 13 bases between them. This chain uses TRBV5-1 with TRBJ1-3; unclear D gene. The sample consisted of PBMCs. This TCR was recovered from a woman aged 18-29 years in good health and CMV-seronegative. The CDR3 DNA sequence: TGCGCCAGCAGTTTTGAGGGTTCCGGAAACACCATATATTTT. Translating gives CASSFEGSGNTIYF.